The TCR beta chain under discussion was sequenced for a study of T cell responses to AZD1222 COVID-19 vaccine (dated by TCRdb to the early 2020s). Regarding the study in general: A total of over 230 trial participants underwent TCR sequencing, of whom approximately 210 received two doses of AZD1222 and some 25 received two doses of the MenACWY control vaccine. Enrollment into the trials was organized by age into subgroups of 18-55, 56-69 and 70-plus years, and those subgroups contained roughly 140, 27 and 60 TCR-sequenced participants, respectively. Points the paper makes about the study in general: Most participants were white British and females outnumbered males, and the authors suggested that clonal diversity may have been underestimated. The 56-69-year group was small, and its depth increase did not reach significance, likely because of low power. The whole spike protein was spanned by vaccine-associated CD4 TCRs, and dominant responses were seen in regions 160-218 and 743-854. Only five to seven AZD1222 recipients were SARS-CoV-2 seropositive at baseline, limiting conclusions about previously exposed vaccinees. After two AZD1222 doses, spike-specific TCR breadth and depth were significantly higher than at day 0 and than in MenACWY recipients. Because no samples from the day 14 peak response were available, repertoires could be characterized only after the peak T cell response. Epitopes outside the regions mutated in the B.1.351 and B.1.1.7 variants were reportedly recognized by nearly half of the unique spike-specific TCRs.

Cut back by 6 bases and 8 bases, the V and J ends lie 16 bases apart. CDR1 and CDR2, per the germline V gene, are SNHLY and FYNNEI. The CDR3 numbers 14 residues from cysteine through phenylalanine. Only CDR3 DNA is held: 42 bases, read in frame from base 1. The CDR3 regions of human TCRbeta chains were subjected to immunosequencing. The study's processing was this. TCRs in the repertoires were matched against a reference library of SARS-CoV-2-specific TCRs that had been generated with the MIRA antigen-specificity platform. Breadth meant the fraction of unique TCRs that were SARS-CoV-2-associated, whereas depth meant the fraction of total T cells that were SARS-CoV-2-associated. Each spike-specific TCR was assigned to its reactive spike region and to a CD4 or CD8 class using the MIRA data. Log10-transformed breadth and depth values were compared by one-way ANOVA with Sidak's multiple comparisons tests. TCRdb took this table from immuneACCESS and kept in-frame rearrangements with V and J called. Such tables lack part of the clones; where checked against another copy, unresolved V genes explain under half of the gap, and the rest is unexplained. Clone size and the V and J calls come from that table; the DNA yielded D and trimming. The sample table shows 120,000 to 150,000 clones, and 80% to 85% are seen once. The ten largest make up less than 5% of the sample.

For this clone: Its recognized antigen is unknown. Base quality data are lacking; no much larger clone is found one base away.

What the time point label conveys for this sample: baseline before first vaccination. In the paper's terms, the treatment or condition label means: meningococcal conjugate vaccine given as trial control. Samples from vaccinated people were obtained from the UK trials COV001 and COV002, which included a single-blind randomized controlled phase 2/3 trial of AZD1222 (ChAdOx1 nCoV-19) in healthy adults. For TCRbeta chain sequencing, PBMC samples were collected from trial participants at day 0 and at day 28 after the second dose. The receptor chain draws on TRBV2 and TRBJ1-4; matching of 5 bases hints at TRBD1 as the D gene. The source of this sequence is an adult in good health. Sequencing used peripheral blood, obtained on day 0 of MenACWY control vaccination. The CDR3 protein sequence reads: CASSVDSWGEKLFF. DNA sequence: TGTGCCAGCAGCGTAGACAGTTGGGGGGAAAAACTGTTTTTT.